The 9 T cell receptor beta chains below all came from one sample that was sequenced in a study of blood T cell repertoires in COVID-19. Libraries were prepared by immunoSEQ multiplex PCR; TCRdb keeps only in-frame clonotypes and omits some of them. This table holds about 82,000 clones, around 88% found once. Sample: PBMCs or T cells enriched from blood (not recorded which). The receptors here all came from a woman between 45 and 60 years old with acute COVID-19.

The genes are TRBV7-2 and TRBJ1-2; TRBD1 matches 9 bases. CDR1 is SGHTA, CDR2 FQGNSA, per germline. The J segment lost 5 bases and the V segment lost 2 bases, leaving 6 bases of the junction unmatched. CDR3 length: 15 amino acids. CDR3 bases: TGTGCCAGCAGCTTACACAGGGGGCCCGAATATGGCTACACCTTC. Translating gives CASSLHRGPEYGYTF.

J is TRBJ2-2 and V is TRBV30; weak D call: TRBD2 (5 bases). CDR3 size: 12 residues. Trimming stripped 8 bases from V and 6 bases from J, with 13 bases between. Germline assignment: CDR1 GTSNPN and CDR2 SVGIG (reference sequence). This chain's CDR3 is CAGSREPGELFF. The CDR3 DNA follows: TGTGCCGGTAGTCGGGAACCCGGGGAGCTGTTTTTT. Supplemented by reference TRBV30 and TRBJ2-2, the full variable domain reads SQTIHQWPATLVQPVGSPLSLECTVEGTSNPNLYWYRQAAGRGLQLLFYSVGIGQISSEVPQNLSASRPQDRQFILSSKKLLLSDSGFYLCAGSREPGELFFGEGSRLTVL.

The V and J genes are TRBV12-3 or TRBV12-4 and TRBJ2-7; 8 nucleotides agree with TRBD2. This CDR3 has 13 residues. Trimming cost V 2 bases and J 7 bases; bases outside gene matches: 4. The CDR3: CASSLLTGGEQYF. CDR3 sequence (DNA): TGTGCCAGCAGTTTATTGACGGGGGGGGAGCAGTACTTC.

The V gene is TRBV5-1, the J gene TRBJ2-7, with 7 bases lining up with TRBD1. Germline V lookup: CDR1 SGHRS, CDR2 YFSETQ. V shed 4 bases and J 4 bases; nucleotides not matched to a gene: 8. The CDR3 is made up of 14 amino acids. In nucleotides, the CDR3 is TGCGCCAGCAGCCCCGGGACAGTTTTATACGAGCAGTACTTC. Residues: CASSPGTVLYEQYF.

The chain recombines TRBV6-6 with TRBJ2-7; 7 bases are a match to TRBD1. V lost 1 base and J lost 3; bases outside the gene matches: 3. This CDR3 is 14 amino acids long. The V gene's germline CDR1 is MNHNY and CDR2 SVGAGI (reference sequence). The CDR3, as DNA: TGTGCCAGCAGTTACTTACAGGGGCACTACGAGCAGTACTTC. It translates to CASSYLQGHYEQYF.

CDR3 sequence reads: CASLLATSTDTQYF. Written as DNA, the CDR3 is TGTGCCAGCCTACTAGCGACTAGCACAGATACGCAGTATTTT. The chain combines TRBV2 with TRBJ2-3, with TRBD2 matching over 7 bases. V lost 8 bases and J lost 0; bases outside the gene matches: 5. The CDR3 has 14 amino acids. Germline-derived CDR1 and CDR2 are SNHLY and FYNNEI.

The chain employs TRBV5-5 and TRBJ2-1, with a tentative D call TRBD2 (5 bases). This CDR3 spans 16 amino acids. The ends were cut back, 0 bases at V and 3 bases at J, with 13 bases in the middle. The germline CDR1 and CDR2 sequences are SGHKS and YYEKEE (reference sequence). The CDR3 is CASSLVVGASYNEQFF. Written as DNA, the CDR3 is TGTGCCAGCAGCTTGGTAGTGGGAGCTAGCTACAATGAGCAGTTCTTC.

This rearrangement joins TRBV7-9 to TRBJ1-1; the D is unclear. V was pared by 2 bases and J by 0 bases, with 4 bases between. Germline CDR1 reads SEHNR; CDR2 reads FQNEAQ (reference sequence). This CDR3 is 13 amino acids long. CDR3 sequence reads: CASSLSMNTEAFF. CDR3 DNA: TGTGCCAGCAGCTTATCCATGAACACTGAAGCTTTCTTT.

The chain recombines TRBV19 with TRBJ2-5, with a weak D call TRBD1 (5 bases). CDR3 length equals 13 residues. Trimming stripped 7 bases from V and 4 bases from J, with 13 bases between. Germline-derived CDR1 and CDR2 are LNHDA and SQIVND (reference sequence). The CDR3 protein is CASTSPQGETQYF. For the CDR3, the DNA is TGTGCCAGTACCTCCCCCCAGGGAGAGACCCAGTACTTC.